The 20 T cell receptor beta chains reported below all come from one sample, sequenced in a study of blood T cell repertoires in COVID-19. Using immunoSEQ multiplex PCR, the repertoire was profiled, and TCRdb retains in-frame clones only, with some absent. The sample holds more than 70,000 clones, around 90% seen once. Sequenced sample: peripheral blood. These receptors were taken from a woman of 80 years or more with acute or convalescent COVID-19.

The chain links TRBV5-5 to TRBJ2-3; 8 positions match TRBD1. V was clipped by 4 bases and J by 2 bases; unmatched bases: 6. Per germline, CDR1 SGHKS and CDR2 YYEKEE (reference sequence). The CDR3 totals 15 residues. The DNA for the CDR3 is TGTGCCAGCAGCCTTCGGACAGGGCACACAGATACGCAGTATTTT. It specifies CASSLRTGHTDTQYF.

This chain joins TRBV2 and TRBJ1-5; a possible D gene is TRBD1 (5 bases). In germline, CDR1 is SNHLY, CDR2 FYNNEI. The CDR3 sequence is 15 residues long. Trimming took off 7 bases at V and 4 bases at J, with 17 bases between the two ends. This CDR3 reads CASTFRAGGNQPQHF. CDR3 coding DNA: TGTGCCAGCACCTTTCGGGCCGGGGGTAATCAGCCCCAGCATTTT.

The chain recombines TRBV6-6 with TRBJ2-2; D might be TRBD1 (6 bases). CDR1 MNHNY and CDR2 SVGAGI come from the germline V gene (reference sequence). The CDR3 is 18 amino acids. V was clipped by 5 bases and J by 4 bases, with 23 bases between them. The CDR3 DNA sequence: TGTGCCAGCAGTCCTAGGGGAGCCCCGAGAGGGGGCACCGGGGAGCTGTTTTTT. This sequence encodes CASSPRGAPRGGTGELFF.

This rearrangement joins TRBV10-3 to TRBJ1-1; tentatively, D is TRBD1 (5 bases). Germline V CDR1 and CDR2: ENHRY, SYGVKD. Trimming removed 6 bases from V and 6 bases from J, with 20 bases in between. The CDR3 spans 15 residues. The CDR3 spells CAISGGEAFGAEAFF. The CDR3 DNA sequence: TGTGCCATCAGCGGGGGAGAGGCATTCGGCGCTGAAGCTTTCTTT.

The gene calls are TRBV7-2 and TRBJ2-3; possibly TRBD1 for D (6 bases). With 1 base removed from V and 8 bases from J, the gap between germline ends came to 13 bases. The CDR3 covers 14 residues. Germline V gives CDR1 SGHTA, CDR2 FQGNSA. Here the CDR3 reads CASSLEQGLGTQYF. CDR3 DNA sequence: TGTGCCAGCAGCTTAGAACAGGGTTTAGGTACGCAGTATTTT.

This chain uses TRBV6-5 with TRBJ1-5, with D unresolved. CDR1 and CDR2 (germline): MNHEY, SVGAGI. Trimming removed 4 bases from V and 0 bases from J, with 13 bases in between. The CDR3 is made up of 16 amino acids. CDR3 DNA sequence: TGTGCCAGCAGTTTAACGGGAGTTTATAGCAATCAGCCCCAGCATTTT. Its protein product is CASSLTGVYSNQPQHF.

This chain uses TRBV7-2 with TRBJ2-7, with 11 positions matching TRBD1. In germline, CDR1 is SGHTA, CDR2 FQGNSA. The CDR3 covers 15 residues. V was clipped by 6 bases and J by 4 bases; unmatched bases: 8. The CDR3 coding sequence is TGTGCCAGCAGACGGACAGGGGGCGCTGGGTACGAGCAGTACTTC. Translating gives CASRRTGGAGYEQYF.

J is TRBJ1-5 and V is TRBV19; D possibly corresponds to TRBD1 (6 bases). Deletions cut 4 bases from V and 6 bases from J, with 16 bases between. The CDR3 has 15 amino acids. Per the germline V gene, CDR1 is LNHDA and CDR2 is SQIVND (reference sequence). The CDR3, as DNA: TGTGCCAGTAGTAGCAGACAGGCTGTCGGTCAGCCCCAGCATTTT. Translated, it gives CASSSRQAVGQPQHF.

The chain carries TRBV7-2 and TRBJ1-5, with 8 bases lining up with TRBD1. Germline-derived CDR1 and CDR2 are SGHTA and FQGNSA. The CDR3 is made up of 15 amino acids. After removal of 6 bases from V and 2 bases from J, the junction contained 6 bases not matched to a gene. The CDR3 here is CASRQGTGRNQPQHF. In DNA form, the CDR3 reads TGTGCCAGCAGGCAAGGGACAGGTCGCAATCAGCCCCAGCATTTT.

The chain combines TRBV10-3 with TRBJ1-2, with 8 bases aligning to TRBD1. The CDR3 runs to 13 residues. Germline CDR1 and CDR2: ENHRY and SYGVKD. The V segment lost 5 bases and the J segment 4 bases; nucleotides outside the gene matches: 3. The CDR3 spells CAISPGQVYGYTF. The CDR3 DNA is TGTGCCATCAGTCCGGGACAGGTCTATGGCTACACCTTC.

The chain employs TRBV4-1 and TRBJ2-5; 9 nucleotides align to TRBD2. V dropped 6 bases and J dropped 1; count of bases not matched to a gene: 9. The germline V gene has CDR1 MGHRA and CDR2 YSYEKL. This CDR3 region has 16 residues. The CDR3, as DNA: TGCGCCAGCAGTCGGAGACTAGCGGAGCCCCAAGAGACCCAGTACTTC. It translates to CASSRRLAEPQETQYF.

This clone was seen only once. The chain couples TRBV5-1 to TRBJ1-4; the match to TRBD1 covers 7 bases. Germline lookup yields CDR1 SGHRS and CDR2 YFSETQ. Losses at the gene ends were 2 bases for V and 0 bases for J; bases not matched to a gene: 4. This CDR3 spans 16 amino acids. The CDR3 DNA reads as TGCGCCAGCAGCTTCGGGACAGCAGCAACTAATGAAAAACTGTTTTTT. Amino acids: CASSFGTAATNEKLFF.

The rearrangement links TRBV24-1 to TRBJ2-7; 7 bases agree with TRBD1. This CDR3 region has 15 residues. From germline, CDR1 is KGHDR and CDR2 SFDVKD. Trimming cost V 4 bases and J 2 bases; bases outside gene matches: 7. The CDR3 protein is CATSDPGQRAYEQYF. CDR3 coding DNA: TGTGCCACCAGTGACCCGGGACAGAGAGCCTACGAGCAGTACTTC.

The chain links TRBV5-1 to TRBJ1-6; possible D gene TRBD1, 5 bases. This CDR3 has 16 residues. CDR1 and CDR2 (germline): SGHRS, YFSETQ. Trimming took off 1 base at V and 4 bases at J, with 12 bases between the two ends. The DNA for the CDR3 is TGCGCCAGCAGCTTGTCAGGGTTACGGTATAATTCACCCCTCCACTTT. This encodes CASSLSGLRYNSPLHF.

The rearrangement joins TRBV5-1 to TRBJ2-5; D possibly corresponds to TRBD2 (6 bases). The V and J ends lost 0 bases and 4 bases respectively, with 13 bases between them. The CDR3 extends over 15 amino acids. Germline V gene lookup returns CDR1 SGHRS and CDR2 YFSETQ. CDR3 region: CASSLADGRGETQYF. CDR3 sequence (DNA): TGCGCCAGCAGCTTGGCCGACGGGAGAGGAGAGACCCAGTACTTC.

This clone appeared a single time. The CDR3 reads CASSSILAGGGEQFF. Here the CDR3 DNA reads TGTGCCAGCAGCTCTATTCTAGCGGGGGGAGGTGAGCAGTTCTTC. V gene TRBV7-2 combines with J gene TRBJ2-1; 11 bases are a match to TRBD2. The CDR3 runs 15 residues. The V gene's germline CDR1 is SGHTA and CDR2 FQGNSA. V lost 4 bases, J lost 9 bases, and 8 bases stayed unmatched.

The sample holds one count of this clone. The chain links TRBV10-3 to TRBJ1-2, with a tentative D call TRBD1 (5 bases). Trimming took 5 bases from V and 1 from J, leaving 8 bases between them. CDR3 size: 13 residues. The germline V gene has CDR1 ENHRY and CDR2 SYGVKD. The CDR3 here is CAISQGGNYGYTF. Here the CDR3 DNA reads TGTGCCATCAGTCAGGGCGGTAACTATGGCTACACCTTC.

The chain carries TRBV11-2 and TRBJ2-2, with TRBD1 matching over 8 bases. V dropped 4 bases and J dropped 4; count of bases not matched to a gene: 2. Germline CDR1 and CDR2: SGHAT and FQNNGV. The CDR3 spans 14 residues. CDR3 coding DNA: TGTGCCAGCAGCTCACAGGGGGGCACCGGGGAGCTGTTTTTT. This encodes CASSSQGGTGELFF.

V usage is TRBV5-1 and J usage is TRBJ1-1; D remains ambiguous. Trimming pared 0 bases from V and 0 bases from J, leaving 9 bases between. This CDR3 has 15 amino acids. Germline V gives CDR1 SGHRS, CDR2 YFSETQ. CDR3 in DNA: TGCGCCAGCAGCTTGGATGGTACAATGAACACTGAAGCTTTCTTT. It specifies CASSLDGTMNTEAFF.

This sequence joins TRBV4-3 and TRBJ2-1, with 8 bases aligning to TRBD2. V was pared by 2 bases and J by 4 bases, with 4 bases of the junction left unmatched. The germline CDR1 and CDR2 sequences are LGHNA and YSLEER. CDR3 length equals 15 residues. CDR3 loop: CASSQSTSGYNEQFF. The CDR3 nucleotides read TGCGCCAGCAGCCAATCAACTAGCGGATACAATGAGCAGTTCTTC.